Described below is a single T cell receptor beta chain sequence and its context. Its antigen is not yet known. Nothing much larger sits one base from this clone, and base qualities are not available. CDR1 is given as GTSNPN and CDR2 as SVGIG, both from the germline V gene (reference sequence). Counted from cysteine to phenylalanine, this CDR3 has 12 amino acids. Solely the CDR3 DNA is kept, with 36 bases framed from the first base. The junction carries 11 bases between V and J, which are trimmed by 7 bases and 1 base respectively. The CDR3 regions of human TCRbeta chains were analyzed by immunosequencing. The study's processing was this. TCRs in the repertoires were matched against a reference library of SARS-CoV-2-specific TCRs that had been generated with the MIRA antigen-specificity platform. Breadth meant the fraction of unique TCRs that were SARS-CoV-2-associated, whereas depth meant the fraction of total T cells that were SARS-CoV-2-associated. Using the MIRA data, each spike-specific TCR was mapped to the spike region that the TCR reacts to and placed in a CD4 or CD8 class. Log10-transformed breadth and depth values were compared by one-way ANOVA with Sidak's multiple comparisons tests. Sourced from immuneACCESS, this table was stored by TCRdb with only in-frame sequences that have V and J called. A share of the clones is absent; for the studies checked, an unresolved V gene accounts for under half, and the remainder has no known explanation. For V, J and clone size, that table is used; D and trimming come from the DNA. The sample table lists some 200,000 clones, 85% to 95% of them with a count of one. The top ten clonotypes cover about 10% of the sample.

The sample's time point label, decoded: baseline before first vaccination. Vaccinee samples came from UK trials COV001 and COV002, including a single-blind randomized controlled phase 2/3 trial of AZD1222 (ChAdOx1 nCoV-19) in healthy adults. Trial participant PBMC samples were collected at day 0 and day 28 after the second dose for TCRbeta chain sequencing. This entry belongs to a study of T cell responses to AZD1222 COVID-19 vaccine (TCRdb year 2021). For context, the study as a whole: Because spike-specific TCR depth and breadth did not differ between the two schedules, AZD1222 recipients who got a second dose at roughly 4 weeks were pooled with those who got a second dose at roughly 12 weeks. A total of just over 230 trial participants underwent TCR sequencing, of whom more than 200 had received two doses of AZD1222 and some 25 had received two doses of the MenACWY control vaccine. Enrollment into the trials was organized by age into subgroups of 18-55, 56-69 and 70-plus years, and those subgroups contained roughly 150, 30 and 60 TCR-sequenced participants, respectively.

What the study reported, not specific to this receptor: The vaccine-associated CD4 TCRs covered the entire spike protein, and the dominant responses fell in regions 160-218 and 743-854. Because no day 14 peak-response samples were available, repertoires were characterized only after the peak T cell response. Conclusions about previously exposed vaccinees are limited, since just six AZD1222 recipients were seropositive for SARS-CoV-2 at baseline. In the small 56-69-year group, the increase in depth fell short of significance, most likely because of low power. Nearly half of unique spike-specific TCRs reportedly recognized epitopes outside regions mutated in the B.1.351 and B.1.1.7 variants. Spike-specific TCR breadth and depth rose significantly after two AZD1222 doses compared with day 0 and with MenACWY recipients. Participants were mostly white British, with more females than males. The authors suggested clonal diversity may have been underestimated.

This receptor was taken from an adult in good health. Recombination joined TRBV30 with TRBJ2-7; the D segment might be TRBD1 or TRBD2, since each matches 5 bases. The sample was peripheral blood, taken on day 0 of AZD1222 vaccination. Here the CDR3 is given as CAYLGRSYEQYF. The DNA is as follows: TGTGCCTACTTGGGACGTTCCTACGAGCAGTACTTC.